These T cell receptor beta chains were read from a single sample in a study of T-cell reconstitution after alpha-beta-depleted transplantation in children. Using its own MiXCR run on the PCR reads, TCRdb lists one record per CDR3 protein. The table has some 350,000 distinct CDR3 sequences, about 9.3% seen once; the top ten hold about 2.3%. The sequences come from PBMCs from the stem cell graft donor, collected from the stem cell graft. The receptors originated from a human donor who donated a stem cell graft to a child with acute lymphoblastic leukemia. Both conserved end residues are part of each CDR3. Fields, in order: clone size, D gene, V gene, J gene, CDR3 protein, CDR3 DNA. A D gene is named only where the DNA matches it firmly. Expanded clones are given a class, and other clones once, few, many or no size at all.

size: once
D: -
V: TRBV12-3/TRBV12-4
J: TRBJ2-2
CDR3: CASMGAQGNTGELFF
DNA: TGTGCCAGCATGGGGGCGCAAGGTAACACCGGGGAGCTGTTTTTC

size: few
D: TRBD1
V: TRBV10-3
J: TRBJ1-1
CDR3: CAIRPHLDRVDEAFF
DNA: TGTGCCATCAGGCCTCACCTGGACAGGGTAGATGAAGCTTTCTTT

size: -
D: -
V: TRBV6-2/TRBV6-3
J: TRBJ1-6
CDR3: CASKILAADSPLHF
DNA: TGTGCCAGCAAGATCCTCGCCGCCGATTCACCCCTCCACTTT

size: few
D: -
V: TRBV12-3/TRBV12-4
J: TRBJ1-1
CDR3: CASTLGMDRTNTEAFF
DNA: TGTGCCAGCACCTTGGGAATGGACAGAACGAACACTGAAGCTTTCTTT

size: few
D: TRBD2
V: TRBV7-9
J: TRBJ2-3
CDR3: CASRTSGSPPTDTQYF
DNA: TGTGCCAGCAGGACTAGCGGGAGCCCCCCCACAGATACGCAGTATTTT

size: few
D: -
V: TRBV7-3
J: TRBJ2-1
CDR3: CASSLRSGPAHNEQFF
DNA: TGTGCCAGCAGCTTAAGGTCCGGTCCCGCTCACAATGAGCAGTTCTTC

size: -
D: TRBD2
V: TRBV5-1
J: TRBJ2-1
CDR3: CASSLGLAGSPFYNEQFF
DNA: TGCGCCAGCAGCTTGGGACTAGCGGGAAGCCCCTTCTACAATGAGCAGTTCTTC

size: few
D: -
V: TRBV30
J: TRBJ1-5
CDR3: CAWSQQSYSNQPQHF
DNA: TGTGCCTGGAGCCAACAGAGCTATAGCAATCAGCCCCAGCATTTT

size: -
D: TRBD2
V: TRBV6-2/TRBV6-3
J: TRBJ2-3
CDR3: CASARLADTQYF
DNA: TGTGCCAGCGCCAGACTAGCTGATACGCAGTATTTT

size: -
D: TRBD1
V: TRBV19
J: TRBJ2-1
CDR3: CASSLSGTGISNEQFF
DNA: TGTGCCAGTAGTCTCTCCGGGACAGGGATCTCAAATGAGCAGTTCTTC

size: -
D: TRBD1
V: TRBV2
J: TRBJ1-4
CDR3: CASYRDRDNEKLFF
DNA: TGTGCCAGCTATAGGGACAGGGACAATGAAAAACTGTTTTTT

size: few
D: TRBD1
V: TRBV27
J: TRBJ2-1
CDR3: CASMQGAYNEQFF
DNA: TGTGCCAGCATGCAGGGGGCCTACAATGAGCAGTTCTTC

size: -
D: TRBD2
V: TRBV6-2/TRBV6-3
J: TRBJ2-1
CDR3: CASSLAGPINEQFF
DNA: TGTGCCAGCAGCCTAGCGGGACCCATCAATGAGCAGTTCTTC

size: -
D: -
V: TRBV15
J: TRBJ2-1
CDR3: CATSRVPGLGGNEQFF
DNA: TGTGCCACCAGCAGAGTTCCTGGACTAGGGGGCAATGAGCAGTTCTTC

size: few
D: TRBD2
V: TRBV7-2
J: TRBJ2-1
CDR3: CASSLGTSGRVNEQFF
DNA: TGTGCCAGCAGCCTCGGGACTAGCGGACGCGTCAATGAGCAGTTCTTC

size: few
D: -
V: TRBV15
J: TRBJ2-5
CDR3: CATSRDGETQYF
DNA: TGTGCCACCAGCAGAGATGGAGAGACCCAGTACTTC

size: few
D: TRBD2
V: TRBV11-2
J: TRBJ2-1
CDR3: CASSLGFGTSVRDISNEQFF
DNA: TGTGCCAGCAGCTTAGGTTTTGGGACTAGCGTCCGTGATATTAGCAATGAGCAGTTCTTC

size: once
D: -
V: TRBV7-6
J: TRBJ2-7
CDR3: CASSLEPGKPYEQYF
DNA: TGTGCCAGCAGCTTAGAGCCAGGGAAGCCATACGAGCAGTACTTC

size: -
D: -
V: TRBV7-2
J: TRBJ1-3
CDR3: CASSAGTYGNTIYF
DNA: TGTGCCAGCAGCGCCGGGACTTACGGAAACACCATATATTTT

size: -
D: TRBD1
V: TRBV24-1
J: TRBJ2-1
CDR3: CATSDSLTGVTYNEQFF
DNA: TGTGCCACCAGTGATAGCCTCACAGGGGTCACCTACAATGAGCAGTTCTTC

size: -
D: -
V: TRBV12-3/TRBV12-4
J: TRBJ1-5
CDR3: CASSLGRGDQPQHF
DNA: TGTGCCAGCAGTTTAGGCAGGGGAGATCAGCCCCAGCATTTT

size: -
D: -
V: TRBV6-2/TRBV6-3
J: TRBJ1-2
CDR3: CASSSYTGYTF
DNA: TGTGCCAGCAGTTCTTACACTGGCTACACCTTC

size: -
D: -
V: TRBV5-1
J: TRBJ2-1
CDR3: CASSPYRSGPYNEQFF
DNA: TGCGCCAGCAGCCCGTATAGGTCGGGGCCCTACAATGAGCAGTTCTTC

size: many
D: TRBD2
V: TRBV7-3
J: TRBJ2-1
CDR3: CASSSRTSGRDNEQFF
DNA: TGTGCCAGCAGCTCCAGGACTAGCGGGAGGGACAATGAGCAGTTCTTC

size: -
D: TRBD2
V: TRBV7-3
J: TRBJ2-5
CDR3: CASSPGLAGAQETQYF
DNA: TGTGCCAGCAGCCCCGGACTAGCGGGGGCCCAAGAGACCCAGTACTTC

size: many
D: TRBD1
V: TRBV4-3
J: TRBJ2-3
CDR3: CASSQGTGGTDTQYF
DNA: TGCGCCAGCAGCCAAGGGACAGGGGGCACAGATACGCAGTATTTT

size: many
D: -
V: TRBV7-2
J: TRBJ2-3
CDR3: CASSLVFGSGTDTQYF
DNA: TGTGCCAGCAGCTTAGTGTTCGGGAGTGGGACAGATACGCAGTATTTT

size: few
D: -
V: TRBV6-2/TRBV6-3
J: TRBJ2-7
CDR3: CASSYGSIPHLIYEQYF
DNA: TGTGCCAGCAGTTACGGTTCGATCCCCCATCTGATATACGAGCAGTACTTC

size: many
D: -
V: TRBV5-1
J: TRBJ2-7
CDR3: CASSLGFTYEQYF
DNA: TGCGCCAGCAGCTTGGGATTCACCTACGAGCAGTACTTC